Shown below are 24 T cell receptor beta chains from a single sample sequenced in a study of T cells in Graves' hyperthyroidism and ophthalmopathy. The TCR beta CDR3 regions underwent amplification using RNA transcripts as the source. A set of HTBI primers served as the primers for a first-round RT-PCR of the TCR CDR3. TCRdb re-called the multiplex PCR reads with MiXCR, one entry per CDR3 protein. The sample contains approximately 420,000 distinct CDR3 sequences, roughly an eighth of which appear only once. The sample consisted of blood. These receptor sequences come from a young woman with Graves' hyperthyroidism.

This clonotype showed up many times. The genes are TRBV7-2 and TRBJ1-2; 10 bases map to TRBD1. Germline V gene data show CDR1 as SGHTA and CDR2 as FQGNSA. Trimming removed 5 bases from V and 8 bases from J; junction bases left unmatched: 14. This CDR3 comprises 16 residues. In nucleotides, the CDR3 is TGTGCCAGCAGCGTCCGGGGACAGGGGATTTATCGGGGCTACACCTTC. Its protein is CASSVRGQGIYRGYTF.

This clonotype appeared many times. This rearrangement joins TRBV27 to TRBJ2-1; perhaps TRBD2 as D (6 bases). V shed 2 bases and J shed 4 bases, with 12 bases lying between them. The germline V gene has CDR1 MNHEY and CDR2 SMNVEV (reference sequence). This CDR3 contains 15 residues. DNA for the CDR3: TGTGCCAGCAGTTTAATGGGACTCGCTTACAATGAGCAGTTCTTC. This translates into CASSLMGLAYNEQFF.

This clonotype was counted at least ten times. V usage is TRBV12-3 or TRBV12-4 and J usage is TRBJ2-1; the match to TRBD2 covers 14 bases. CDR3 size: 15 residues. V lost 1 base to trimming and J lost 12 bases; unmatched junction nucleotides: 5. The CDR3 nucleotides are TGTGCCAGCAGTTTAGAGGGACTAGCGGGAGATGGGCAGTTCTTC. It translates to CASSLEGLAGDGQFF.

This clonotype was picked up many times. J is TRBJ2-7 and V is TRBV3-1; no reliable D call. There are 12 residues in the CDR3. CDR1 and CDR2 (germline): LGHDT, YNNKEL (reference sequence). V lost 0 bases, J lost 6 bases, and 6 bases lay in between. CDR3 sequence: CASSQEYSEQYF. The CDR3 coding sequence is TGTGCCAGCAGCCAAGAATACTCCGAGCAGTACTTC.

This clonotype was counted many times. The chain is built from TRBV13 and TRBJ2-1, with a possible D match to TRBD2 (6 bases). V was trimmed by 2 bases and J by 4 bases, leaving 12 bases between them. CDR1 and CDR2 (germline): PRHDT, FYEKMQ (reference sequence). The CDR3 is 15 amino acids. CDR3 amino acids: CASSLQASVYNEQFF. Written as DNA, the CDR3 is TGTGCCAGCAGCTTACAGGCTAGCGTGTACAATGAGCAGTTCTTC.

The V gene is TRBV20-1, the J gene TRBJ2-5, with D possibly matching TRBD1 (7 bases). V dropped 6 bases and J dropped 2 bases, with 16 bases sitting between them. Germline CDR1 and CDR2: DFQATT and SNEGSKA (reference sequence). The CDR3 runs to 14 residues. The CDR3, as DNA: TGCAGTGCGACTAGACAGGGATTACAAGAGACCCAGTACTTC. This codes for CSATRQGLQETQYF.

This clonotype showed up many times. The gene calls are TRBV20-1 and TRBJ2-7; the D is unclear. CDR3 length equals 13 residues. Germline CDR1 reads DFQATT; CDR2 reads SNEGSKA (reference sequence). V lost 2 bases, J lost 0 bases, and 8 bases lay in between. CDR3 in amino acids: CSARFPHSYEQYF. CDR3 nucleotides: TGCAGTGCTAGATTTCCGCACTCCTACGAGCAGTACTTC.

This clonotype was recorded many times. This sequence joins TRBV29-1 and TRBJ2-5, with a tentative D call TRBD1 (5 bases). V was trimmed by 1 base and J by 2 bases, leaving 8 bases between them. The germline CDR1 and CDR2 sequences are SQVTM and ANQGSEA. The CDR3 contains 13 residues. The CDR3 coding sequence is TGCAGCGTTGAAGTGGCAGGGCAAGAGACCCAGTACTTC. Its protein is CSVEVAGQETQYF.

The chain combines TRBV6-1 with TRBJ2-7, with 9 nucleotides matching TRBD1. Germline V CDR1 and CDR2: MNHNS, SASEGT. The CDR3 has 16 amino acids. J was trimmed by 4 bases and V by 6 bases; bases with no gene match: 13. The CDR3 region has the DNA TGTGCCAGCAGGCGAGACTTCGGGACAGGGTCATACGAGCAGTACTTC. Amino acids: CASRRDFGTGSYEQYF.

This clonotype was detected only a few times. The chain employs TRBV27 and TRBJ1-5, with 8 positions matching TRBD1. Unmatched junction bases numbered 19, after V lost 5 bases and J lost 4 bases. Germline CDR1 MNHEY, CDR2 SMNVEV (reference sequence). This CDR3 has 19 amino acids. The CDR3 spells CASSPWPGGPEKPNQPQHF. The CDR3 DNA follows: TGTGCCAGCAGTCCCTGGCCAGGGGGCCCCGAAAAACCTAATCAGCCCCAGCATTTT.

The V gene is TRBV3-1, the J gene TRBJ2-7, with 7 bases identical to TRBD1. The germline V gene has CDR1 LGHDT and CDR2 YNNKEL (reference sequence). With V trimmed by 0 bases and J by 0 bases, 11 bases remained unmatched. This CDR3 region has 18 residues. CDR3 protein: CASSQDRPGQDSSYEQYF. The CDR3 nucleotides read TGTGCCAGCAGCCAAGATCGCCCAGGACAGGACAGCTCCTACGAGCAGTACTTC.

In its sample, this clonotype was seen many times. The V call is TRBV9, the J call TRBJ2-1, with TRBD2 matching 10 bases. J was trimmed by 5 bases and V by 2 bases; bases with no gene match: 7. This CDR3 is built from 16 residues. CDR1 and CDR2 from the germline V gene are SGDLS and YYNGEE. In nucleotides, the CDR3 is TGTGCCAGCAGCGTCCGTCTAGCGGGAGACCACAATGAGCAGTTCTTC. Translating gives CASSVRLAGDHNEQFF.

This clonotype was seen at least ten times. The CDR3 DNA sequence: TGTGCCAGCAGCGGGCGAATAACTTATGCCGAGCAGTACTTC. This sequence encodes CASSGRITYAEQYF. This rearrangement joins TRBV7-2 to TRBJ2-7; unclear D gene. The CDR3 is 14 residues long. The germline CDR1 and CDR2 sequences are SGHTA and FQGNSA. Trimming cost V 5 bases and J 6 bases, with 17 bases left between them.

This clonotype has ten or more counts. This chain links TRBV27 with TRBJ2-2; 9 bases align to TRBD1. The CDR3 is 18 amino acids. V lost 5 bases to trimming and J lost 1 base; unmatched junction nucleotides: 11. Germline CDR1 reads MNHEY; CDR2 reads SMNVEV (reference sequence). For the CDR3, the DNA is TGTGCCAGCAGTAGATCCGGGACAGGGCCTAGGAACACCGGGGAGCTGTTTTTT. Residues: CASSRSGTGPRNTGELFF.

Note on this clonotype: A much larger clone differs from this one at a single base, so this may be a read error. The chain combines TRBV7-8 with TRBJ2-7; 11 bases align to TRBD1. The germline gives CDR1 SGHVS, CDR2 FQNEAQ. This CDR3 has 15 amino acids. In DNA form, the CDR3 reads TGTGTCAGCAGCGGCGGACAGGGGGCACGAAATGAGCAGTACTTC. Encoded protein: CVSSGGQGARNEQYF. The full variable domain, rest sourced from reference TRBV7-8 and TRBJ2-7, is GAGVSQSPRYKVAKRGQDVALRCDPISGHVSLFWYQQALGQGPEFLTYFQNEAQLDKSGLPSDRFFAERPEGSVSTLKIQRTQQEDSAVYLCVSSGGQGARNEQYFGPGTRLTVT.

This clonotype has at least ten counts. The rearrangement links TRBV30 to TRBJ2-2; 10 bases line up with TRBD1. V shed 2 bases, J shed 5 bases, and the junction held 5 bases outside the gene matches. CDR1 and CDR2 (germline): GTSNPN, SVGIG (reference sequence). The CDR3 runs 15 residues. The CDR3, as DNA: TGTGCCTGGAGTAGGGACAGGGGAGGGACCGGGGAGCTGTTTTTT. It yields the protein CAWSRDRGGTGELFF.

This clonotype was picked up a small number of times. V gene TRBV27 combines with J gene TRBJ1-6, with D unresolved. V gave up 1 base and J gave up 5 bases, with 9 bases separating them. Germline V gene data show CDR1 as MNHEY and CDR2 as SMNVEV (reference sequence). This CDR3 contains 15 residues. CDR3 coding DNA: TGTGCCAGCAGTTTATTGGCAGGCGATAATTCACCCCTCCACTTT. Translation gives CASSLLAGDNSPLHF.

This clonotype was observed a handful of times. The rearrangement links TRBV5-8 to TRBJ2-1; 8 bases agree with TRBD1. CDR3 size: 15 residues. Losses at the gene ends were 1 base for V and 5 bases for J; bases not matched to a gene: 5. Germline assignment: CDR1 SGHTS and CDR2 YDEGEE. In DNA form, the CDR3 reads TGTGCCAGCAGCTTGAGGGACAGGCGGGACAATGAGCAGTTCTTC. Encoded protein: CASSLRDRRDNEQFF.

Only one count was recorded for this clonotype. The genes are TRBV6-1 and TRBJ2-7, with 8 nucleotides matching TRBD2. Germline V lookup: CDR1 MNHNS, CDR2 SASEGT. V dropped 5 bases and J dropped 5; count of bases not matched to a gene: 5. The CDR3 length is 13 residues. The CDR3, as DNA: TGTGCCAGCAGTACGGGACTAGTGAACGAGCAGTACTTC. Its translation is CASSTGLVNEQYF.

A few counts support this clonotype. The chain combines TRBV20-1 with TRBJ2-3, with a weak D call TRBD1 (6 bases). The CDR3 totals 14 residues. Germline CDR1 and CDR2: DFQATT and SNEGSKA (reference sequence). V was shortened by 5 bases and J by 5 bases, with 17 bases between the two germline ends. The CDR3 here is CSASRDKDQDTQYF. The CDR3 DNA reads as TGCAGTGCTTCCCGGGACAAAGATCAAGATACGCAGTATTTT.

This chain uses TRBV2 with TRBJ2-3, with D unclear. This CDR3 has 14 residues. The germline V gene encodes CDR1 SNHLY and CDR2 FYNNEI. With 6 bases removed from V and 2 bases from J, the gap between germline ends came to 12 bases. The chain's CDR3 is CASSQGSNTDTQYF. DNA for the CDR3: TGTGCCAGCAGCCAAGGATCCAACACAGATACGCAGTATTTT.

This clonotype was recorded many times. The rearrangement joins TRBV12-3 or TRBV12-4 to TRBJ2-5; 12 nucleotides line up with TRBD2. V gave up 8 bases and J gave up 5 bases; unmatched junction bases: 9. This CDR3 region has 15 residues. CDR3 DNA sequence: TGTGCCAGCGGACCTAGCGGGAGGGCGTATGAGACCCAGTACTTC. This codes for CASGPSGRAYETQYF.

This clonotype was seen many times. The V call is TRBV28, the J call TRBJ2-2, with D possibly called TRBD1 or TRBD2 (5 bases each). This CDR3 contains 17 residues. V gave up 6 bases and J gave up 4 bases, with 21 bases separating them. The germline gives CDR1 MDHEN, CDR2 SYDVKM. CDR3 region: CASSLHRGLRGTGELFF. CDR3 coding DNA: TGTGCCAGCAGCCTCCACCGGGGCCTTAGGGGCACCGGGGAGCTGTTTTTT.

In its sample, this clonotype was seen many times. The chain has TRBV2 and TRBJ2-7, with 10 bases matching TRBD2. V lost 2 bases and J lost 6; bases outside the gene matches: 7. CDR1 SNHLY and CDR2 FYNNEI come from the germline V gene. This CDR3 region has 15 residues. The CDR3 reads CASSERRLAGVEQYF. DNA of the CDR3: TGTGCCAGCAGTGAAAGGCGCCTAGCGGGAGTCGAGCAGTACTTC.